This TCR beta chain is from a study of early T cells in non-severe SARS-CoV-2 infection (dated by TCRdb to about 2021). About the investigation overall: Because TCR sequencing was done on bulk RNA from unsorted whole blood, the alpha and beta chains could not be paired. General findings and caveats noted by the study authors: VDJdb matching was skewed toward anti-spike CD8 responses and likely underestimated virus-specific expansions, missing private and CD4 specificities.

Only a few counts were recorded for this clonotype. It lacks a known antigen. Base qualities were left out, and no much larger clone turns up one base away. Set within a cohort of healthcare workers in London, UK, this nested case-control study involved weekly PCR testing of nasopharyngeal swabs along with blood sampling. Healthcare workers were enrolled in the week of the UK lockdown, from 23 to 31 March 2020, and were followed every week for up to roughly 15 weeks. Reading the germline V gene gives CDR1 SGHTA and CDR2 FQGNSA. V is pared back by 2 bases and J by 6 bases, with 10 bases lying between the germline termini. Spanning cysteine to phenylalanine, the CDR3 consists of 13 amino acids. The read is trimmed to its CDR3 DNA, 39 bases read in frame from base 1. Library preparation employed 5' RACE. Sequencing took place on a NextSeq 500. The TCR library protocol attached unique molecular identifiers to individual cDNA molecules to correct for sequencing error and PCR bias. Both TCR alpha and beta chains were sequenced, and tight co-correlation was observed between alpha and beta sequence abundances in each sample. Processing in the source paper ran as follows. Decombinator V4 was used to annotate TCR sequences for V gene, J gene and CDR3. TCRs were defined as expanded if a significant change between any two time points was detected under a Poisson model with p below 0.0001. TCR abundances were normalised to the total number of TCRs sequenced per sample and expressed as counts per million. TRAV1-2 paired with TRAJ12, TRAJ20 or TRAJ33 defined MAIT TCRs, while TRAV10 paired with TRAJ18 defined iNKT TCRs. VDJdb, accessed on 1 November 2021, was searched for TCRs annotated for CMV, EBV and SARS-CoV-2, and TCRs annotated for more than one antigen were excluded. The public reads were quality trimmed at Q25 with fastp and then assembled into clones with MiXCR by TCRdb, keeping productive beta chains. Every distinct CDR3 protein forms one entry, paired with its most common genes and DNA. For this entry, the V and J calls and clone size follow TCRdb and not the study's own pipeline. The sample table records some 89,000 distinct CDR3 sequences; 8% to 13% of these occur just once. The top ten clonotypes cover 4.7% of the sample.

The chain was built from TRBV7-2 and TRBJ1-2, with the D segment identity uncertain. The receptor was isolated from an adult who was a healthcare worker with PCR-confirmed SARS-CoV-2 infection or an uninfected control (not recorded which). The source was whole blood, collected at baseline. The nucleotide sequence is given as TGTGCCAGCAGCTTATTTTCGCGGGATGGCTACACCTTC. It translates to CASSLFSRDGYTF.